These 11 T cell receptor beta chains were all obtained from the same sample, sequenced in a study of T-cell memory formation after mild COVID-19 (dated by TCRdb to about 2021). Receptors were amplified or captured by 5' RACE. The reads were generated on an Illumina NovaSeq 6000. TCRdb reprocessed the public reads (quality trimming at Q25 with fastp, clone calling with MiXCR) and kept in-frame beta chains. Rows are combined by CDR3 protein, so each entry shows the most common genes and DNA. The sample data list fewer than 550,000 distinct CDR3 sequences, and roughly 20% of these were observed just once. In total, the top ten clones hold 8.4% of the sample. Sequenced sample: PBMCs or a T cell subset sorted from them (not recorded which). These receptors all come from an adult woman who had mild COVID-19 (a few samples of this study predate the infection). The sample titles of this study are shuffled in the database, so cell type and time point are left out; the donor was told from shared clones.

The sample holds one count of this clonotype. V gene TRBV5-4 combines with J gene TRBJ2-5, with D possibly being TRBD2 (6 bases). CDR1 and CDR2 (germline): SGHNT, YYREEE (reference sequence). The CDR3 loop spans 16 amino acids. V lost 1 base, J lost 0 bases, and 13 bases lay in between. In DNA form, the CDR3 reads TGTGCCAGCAGCTTGTCGGGGGTTCCGTACCAAGAGACCCAGTACTTC. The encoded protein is CASSLSGVPYQETQYF.

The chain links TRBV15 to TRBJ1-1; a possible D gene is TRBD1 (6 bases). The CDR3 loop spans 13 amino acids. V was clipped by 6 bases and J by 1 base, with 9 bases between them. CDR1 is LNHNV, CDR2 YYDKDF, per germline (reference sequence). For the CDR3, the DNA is TGTGCCACCAGTGGACAGCCGAACACTGAAGCTTTCTTT. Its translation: CATSGQPNTEAFF.

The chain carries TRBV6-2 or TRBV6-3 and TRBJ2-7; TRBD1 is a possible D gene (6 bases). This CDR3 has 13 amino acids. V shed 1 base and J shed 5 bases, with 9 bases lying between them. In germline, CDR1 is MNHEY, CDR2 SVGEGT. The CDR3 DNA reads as TGTGCCAGCAGTTACTTGGGGGCTCACGAGCAGTACTTC. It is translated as CASSYLGAHEQYF.

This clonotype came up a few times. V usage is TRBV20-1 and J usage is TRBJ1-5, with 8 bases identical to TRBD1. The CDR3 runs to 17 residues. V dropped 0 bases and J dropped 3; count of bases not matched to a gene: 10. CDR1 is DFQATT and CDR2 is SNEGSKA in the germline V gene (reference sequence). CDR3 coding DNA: TGCAGTGCTAGAGATGCACGACAGGGGCCACACAATCAGCCCCAGCATTTT. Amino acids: CSARDARQGPHNQPQHF.

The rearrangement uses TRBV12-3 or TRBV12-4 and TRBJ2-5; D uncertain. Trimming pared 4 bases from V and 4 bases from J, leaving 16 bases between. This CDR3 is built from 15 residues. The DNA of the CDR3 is TGTGCCAGCAGTTGGGCGATCCAAACCCCAGAGACCCAGTACTTC. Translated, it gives CASSWAIQTPETQYF.

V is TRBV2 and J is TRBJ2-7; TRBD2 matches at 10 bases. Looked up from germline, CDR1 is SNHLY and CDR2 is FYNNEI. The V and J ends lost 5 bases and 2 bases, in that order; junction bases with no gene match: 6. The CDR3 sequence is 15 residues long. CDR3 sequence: CASSPRTSGTYEQYF. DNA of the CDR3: TGTGCCAGCAGTCCTCGGACTAGCGGAACCTACGAGCAGTACTTC.

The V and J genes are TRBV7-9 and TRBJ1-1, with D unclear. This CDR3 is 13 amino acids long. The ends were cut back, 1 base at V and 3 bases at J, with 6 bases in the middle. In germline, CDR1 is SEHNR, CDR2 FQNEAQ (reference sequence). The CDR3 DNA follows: TGTGCCAGCAGCTTAGAGTGGGACACTGAAGCTTTCTTT. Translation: CASSLEWDTEAFF.

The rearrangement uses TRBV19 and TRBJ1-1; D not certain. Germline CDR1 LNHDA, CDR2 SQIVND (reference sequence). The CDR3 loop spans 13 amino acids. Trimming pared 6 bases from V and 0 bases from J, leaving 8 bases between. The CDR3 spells CASRKRMNTEAFF. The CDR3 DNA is TGTGCCAGTAGAAAACGGATGAACACTGAAGCTTTCTTT.

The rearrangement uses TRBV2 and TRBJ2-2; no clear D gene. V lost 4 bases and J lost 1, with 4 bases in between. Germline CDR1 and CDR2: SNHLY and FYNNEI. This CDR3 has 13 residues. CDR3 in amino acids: CASSGQNTGELFF. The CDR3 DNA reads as TGTGCCAGCAGTGGGCAGAACACCGGGGAGCTGTTTTTT.

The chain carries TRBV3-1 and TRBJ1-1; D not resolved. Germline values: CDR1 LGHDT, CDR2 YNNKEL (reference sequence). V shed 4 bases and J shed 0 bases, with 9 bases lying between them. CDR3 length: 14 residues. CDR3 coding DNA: TGTGCCAGCAGCCCTTTGGGTCTGAACACTGAAGCTTTCTTT. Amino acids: CASSPLGLNTEAFF.

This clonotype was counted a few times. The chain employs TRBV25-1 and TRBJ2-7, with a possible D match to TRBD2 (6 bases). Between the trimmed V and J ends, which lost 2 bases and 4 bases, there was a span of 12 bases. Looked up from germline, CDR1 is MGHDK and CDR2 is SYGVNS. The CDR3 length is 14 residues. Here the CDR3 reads CASSEGGANYEQYF. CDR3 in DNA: TGTGCCAGCAGTGAAGGAGGGGCAAATTACGAGCAGTACTTC.